Shown below are 16 T cell receptor beta chains from a single sample sequenced in a study of T cells expressing NK-cell markers. TCRdb reprocessed the 5' RACE reads and reports one entry per CDR3 protein, with no DNA. Its clone listing holds 500,000 or so distinct CDR3 sequences. Sample: blood T cells: a sorted CD56 or NKG2C T cell subset, CD4+ or CD8+ T cells, or bulk PBMC T cells (not recorded which). These receptors were obtained from a man younger than 30 in good health.

The V call is TRBV7-9, the J call TRBJ2-1. This CDR3 is built from 11 residues. Looked up from germline, CDR1 is SEHNR and CDR2 is FQNEAQ (reference sequence). CDR3 amino acids: CASSGDNEQFF.

This rearrangement joins TRBV24-1 to TRBJ2-2. The CDR3 has 17 amino acids. Per the germline V gene, CDR1 is KGHDR and CDR2 is SFDVKD. The chain's CDR3 is CATSDLRSWGSSGELFF.

The chain carries TRBV13 and TRBJ2-6; TCRdb indicates TRBD1, and absent DNA this call remains unverified. This CDR3 spans 17 amino acids. CDR1 and CDR2 (germline): PRHDT, FYEKMQ (reference sequence). The CDR3 protein is CASTGVTLHSGANVLTF. Full variable domain (rest looked up from reference TRBV13 and TRBJ2-6): AAGVIQSPRHLIKEKRETATLKCYPIPRHDTVYWYQQGPGQDPQFLISFYEKMQSDKGSIPDRFSAQQFSDYHSELNMSSLELGDSALYFCASTGVTLHSGANVLTFGAGSRLTVL.

The rearrangement joins TRBV3-1 to TRBJ2-3; TCRdb calls TRBD2, which cannot be checked without DNA. CDR3 size: 16 residues. Germline V gives CDR1 LGHDT, CDR2 YNNKEL (reference sequence). The CDR3 reads CASSQAAGVSTDTQYF.

J is TRBJ2-5 and V is TRBV11-2. The CDR3 contains 16 residues. The germline gives CDR1 SGHAT, CDR2 FQNNGV. CDR3 amino acids: CASSFYAISDQETQYF.

CDR3 in amino acids: CASRFLRGDETQYF. The chain uses TRBV7-9 and TRBJ2-5; TCRdb names TRBD2, which stays unverified in the absence of DNA. This CDR3 comprises 14 residues. Germline-derived CDR1 and CDR2 are SEHNR and FQNEAQ (reference sequence).

This sequence joins TRBV5-1 and TRBJ1-6. Germline CDR1 is SGHRS and CDR2 is YFSETQ. The CDR3 runs 15 residues. The CDR3 spells CASSLGDSGNSPLHF.

The chain links TRBV27 to TRBJ2-3; TCRdb selects TRBD2, and the lack of DNA leaves this call unchecked. Germline V gene sequence: CDR1 MNHEY, CDR2 SMNVEV (reference sequence). The CDR3 is made up of 14 amino acids. This CDR3 is CASSGGFGTDTQYF.

The J gene is TRBJ2-1, the V gene TRBV5-1; as DNA is missing, the TRBD2 call by TCRdb cannot be tested. CDR1 and CDR2 (germline): SGHRS, YFSETQ. CDR3 length equals 13 residues. The CDR3 sequence: CASSLDSRGEQFF.

V is TRBV10-3 and J is TRBJ2-1; TCRdb picks TRBD2, but there is no DNA to check that call. Germline V gene sequence: CDR1 ENHRY, CDR2 SYGVKD. This CDR3 is built from 17 residues. CDR3 residues: CAIQRGPSGSTYNEQFF.

V usage is TRBV20-1 and J usage is TRBJ2-7; lacking DNA, the TRBD2 call made by TCRdb goes unchecked. The CDR3 spans 12 residues. The germline V gene has CDR1 DFQATT and CDR2 SNEGSKA (reference sequence). The CDR3 loop reads CSARDGPTSLYF.

The chain joins TRBV15 to TRBJ2-1; TCRdb returns TRBD2, unconfirmable since there is no DNA. The CDR3 has 14 amino acids. Germline V CDR1 and CDR2: LNHNV, YYDKDF (reference sequence). This CDR3 reads CATSRGLAGAEQFF. Together with reference TRBV15 and TRBJ2-1, the CDR3 gives the full variable domain: DAMVIQNPRYQVTQFGKPVTLSCSQTLNHNVMYWYQQKSSQAPKLLFHYYDKDFNNEADTPDNFQSRRPNTSFCFLDIRSPGLGDTAMYLCATSRGLAGAEQFFGPGTRLTVL.

The chain combines TRBV4-2 with TRBJ1-6; the TRBD1 assignment by TCRdb is unverifiable without DNA. The CDR3 runs to 19 residues. CDR1 and CDR2 from the germline V gene are LGHNA and YNFKEQ. This CDR3 reads CASSRPGQGELKNNSPLHF.

Here the CDR3 reads CASSPGVGPYSGANVLTF. This sequence joins TRBV6-1 and TRBJ2-6; TCRdb proposes TRBD1, but this gene call is untestable without DNA. This CDR3 contains 18 residues. Germline V gene data show CDR1 as MNHNS and CDR2 as SASEGT.

This chain uses TRBV12-3 or TRBV12-4 with TRBJ2-7; with no DNA, the TCRdb D assignment of TRBD1 cannot be verified. This CDR3 region has 17 residues. CDR3 loop: CASSFRVGTDRAYEQYF.

The chain has TRBV15 and TRBJ2-1; TCRdb designates TRBD1, a call that cannot be tested without DNA. The length of the CDR3 is 15 residues. The germline CDR1 and CDR2 sequences are LNHNV and YYDKDF (reference sequence). The chain's CDR3 is CATSREGPWGDEQFF.